These 19 T cell receptor beta chains were all obtained from the same sample, sequenced in a study of T cell responses to AZD1222 COVID-19 vaccine. This table comes from immunoSEQ multiplex PCR, and its TCRdb copy is limited to in-frame clones, with some not included. The sample holds some 120,000 clones, roughly 90% seen once. The sequencing used peripheral blood, collected on day 0 of AZD1222 vaccination. Every receptor here comes from an adult in good health.

This rearrangement joins TRBV5-1 to TRBJ2-7, with D possibly called TRBD1 or TRBD2 (5 bases each). V was cut by 2 bases and J by 2 bases, with 20 bases left in between. From germline, CDR1 is SGHRS and CDR2 YFSETQ. The CDR3 is made up of 17 amino acids. CDR3 protein: CASSLTRQNVGAYEQYF. CDR3 nucleotides: TGCGCCAGCAGCTTAACGCGCCAAAACGTGGGGGCCTACGAGCAGTACTTC.

V usage is TRBV28 and J usage is TRBJ1-2; D not resolved. The CDR3 has 15 residues. Germline V gene sequence: CDR1 MDHEN, CDR2 SYDVKM. The V and J ends lost 10 bases and 3 bases respectively, with 21 bases between them. The CDR3 sequence is CATFPLRGGDYGYTF. The CDR3 nucleotides are TGTGCCACGTTCCCCCTACGGGGAGGTGACTATGGCTACACCTTC.

This CDR3 is CASSPQGYEQYF. CDR3 sequence (DNA): TGTGCCAGCAGCCCACAGGGTTACGAGCAGTACTTC. The chain is built from TRBV2 and TRBJ2-7; D possibly corresponds to TRBD1 (6 bases). This CDR3 has 12 amino acids. The germline V gene has CDR1 SNHLY and CDR2 FYNNEI. Trimming removed 6 bases from V and 4 bases from J, with 10 bases in between.

A few counts support this clone. The V and J genes are TRBV7-2 and TRBJ1-2; TRBD1 might be the D (5 bases). Germline values: CDR1 SGHTA, CDR2 FQGNSA. The V and J ends lost 4 bases and 4 bases respectively, with 22 bases between them. This CDR3 is built from 17 residues. CDR3 loop: CASSSEGVKGRGYGYTF. The CDR3 DNA follows: TGTGCCAGCAGCTCCGAAGGCGTGAAGGGGAGAGGCTATGGCTACACCTTC.

This clone was seen only a few times. This rearrangement joins TRBV27 to TRBJ1-5; 8 bases fit TRBD1. Germline lookup yields CDR1 MNHEY and CDR2 SMNVEV (reference sequence). Unmatched junction bases numbered 6, after V lost 5 bases and J lost 0 bases. There are 16 residues in the CDR3. The CDR3 spells CASSDLGTGSNQPQHF. The CDR3 nucleotides are TGTGCCAGCAGTGATCTAGGGACAGGTAGCAATCAGCCCCAGCATTTT.

This chain connects TRBV27 to TRBJ2-7; TRBD2 matches at 9 bases. Unmatched junction bases numbered 5, after V lost 7 bases and J lost 1 base. This CDR3 has 14 amino acids. In germline, CDR1 is MNHEY, CDR2 SMNVEV (reference sequence). CDR3 in DNA: TGTGCCAGCAAGTTAGCGGGGGTATCCTACGAGCAGTACTTC. Translated: CASKLAGVSYEQYF.

The chain combines TRBV11-1 with TRBJ1-1; no clear D gene. The CDR3 length is 14 residues. The V gene lost 4 bases and the J gene lost 2 bases, with 11 bases spanning the gap. Germline V gene data show CDR1 as SGHAT and CDR2 as FQDESV (reference sequence). As DNA, the CDR3 is TGTGCCAGCAGCTCCGACATTATTAACACTGAAGCTTTCTTT. It yields the protein CASSSDIINTEAFF.

The J gene is TRBJ1-2, the V gene TRBV10-3, with a possible D match to TRBD1 (5 bases). The V gene's germline CDR1 is ENHRY and CDR2 SYGVKD. Trimming pared 3 bases from V and 4 bases from J, leaving 15 bases between. The CDR3 consists of 15 residues. The CDR3 sequence: CAISDPRQGGYGYTF. CDR3 DNA: TGTGCCATCAGTGACCCCCGCCAGGGAGGCTATGGCTACACCTTC.

The chain employs TRBV28 and TRBJ1-2; D uncertain. From germline, CDR1 is MDHEN and CDR2 SYDVKM. The CDR3 extends over 15 amino acids. Trimming pared 8 bases from V and 4 bases from J, leaving 20 bases between. CDR3 sequence reads: CASQSGVTRAYGYTF. The CDR3 region has the DNA TGTGCCAGCCAAAGTGGGGTCACGAGGGCCTATGGCTACACCTTC.

J is TRBJ1-5 and V is TRBV18; D gene unclear. The CDR3 is made up of 15 amino acids. The germline V gene encodes CDR1 KGHSH and CDR2 LQKENI. Trimming left V 2 bases short and J 7 bases short, with 15 bases between. The CDR3 coding sequence is TGTGCCAGCTCACCAGGGGTGGCAGGAGGGCAGCCCCAGCATTTT. Translated: CASSPGVAGGQPQHF. The complete variable domain, with remaining parts taken from reference TRBV18 and TRBJ1-5, reads NAGVMQNPRHLVRRRGQEARLRCSPMKGHSHVYWYRQLPEEGLKFMVYLQKENIIDESGMPKERFSAEFPKEGPSILRIQQVVRGDSAAYFCASSPGVAGGQPQHFGDGTRLSIL.

The chain couples TRBV7-2 to TRBJ2-5; 11 nucleotides align to TRBD2. The V and J ends lost 2 bases and 5 bases, in that order; junction bases with no gene match: 4. The CDR3 is made up of 15 amino acids. Germline assignment: CDR1 SGHTA and CDR2 FQGNSA. The CDR3 loop is CASSLTSGSGETQYF. The CDR3 coding sequence is TGTGCCAGCAGCTTAACTAGCGGGAGTGGGGAGACCCAGTACTTC.

The chain employs TRBV6-5 and TRBJ1-6; TRBD1 is a possible D gene (5 bases). The CDR3 runs to 15 residues. Germline-derived CDR1 and CDR2 are MNHEY and SVGAGI. V lost 8 bases, J lost 7 bases, and 18 bases lay in between. CDR3 sequence reads: CASRDFGGGNSPLHF. For the CDR3, the DNA is TGTGCCAGCCGGGATTTTGGGGGTGGCAATTCACCCCTCCACTTT.

The chain carries TRBV7-2 and TRBJ2-7; the D gene is possibly TRBD1 (5 bases). V was shortened by 5 bases and J by 6 bases, with 11 bases between the two germline ends. This CDR3 has 12 residues. Germline V gene data show CDR1 as SGHTA and CDR2 as FQGNSA. CDR3 sequence (DNA): TGTGCCAGCAGCGCTCGACAGAGCGAGCAGTACTTC. Translation gives CASSARQSEQYF.

The CDR3 region has the DNA TGTGCCAGCAGTTTCGGAGGATTGATCCAGGGCGAGGGTGAAAAACTGTTTTTT. Translating gives CASSFGGLIQGEGEKLFF. The chain joins TRBV28 to TRBJ1-4; TRBD1 might be the D (5 bases). Germline CDR1 is MDHEN and CDR2 is SYDVKM. Trimming cost V 3 bases and J 7 bases, with 24 bases left between them. The CDR3 is 18 residues long.

This chain uses TRBV28 with TRBJ2-3; D not resolved. The length of the CDR3 is 11 residues. Germline V lookup: CDR1 MDHEN, CDR2 SYDVKM. Trimming shortened V by 5 bases and J by 6 bases, and 6 bases separated the two germline ends. CDR3: CASSRSDTQYF. CDR3 coding DNA: TGTGCCAGCAGTCGTTCGGATACGCAGTATTTT.

The V and J genes are TRBV7-2 and TRBJ2-7; D may be TRBD2 (5 bases). V lost 0 bases, J lost 7 bases, and 13 bases lay in between. The CDR3 consists of 14 residues. Germline values: CDR1 SGHTA, CDR2 FQGNSA. In DNA form, the CDR3 reads TGTGCCAGCAGCTTAGCTAAGGCCGCGGGTGAGCAGTACTTC. This encodes CASSLAKAAGEQYF.

This clone was detected only a few times. The J gene is TRBJ1-5, the V gene TRBV7-9; D unresolved. Trimming cost V 8 bases and J 2 bases, with 10 bases left between them. CDR3 size: 13 residues. Germline values: CDR1 SEHNR, CDR2 FQNEAQ (reference sequence). The CDR3 protein is CASGEWGNQPQHF. The CDR3 DNA is TGTGCCAGCGGCGAATGGGGCAATCAGCCCCAGCATTTT. Full variable domain (rest looked up from reference TRBV7-9 and TRBJ1-5): DTGVSQNPRHKITKRGQNVTFRCDPISEHNRLYWYRQTLGQGPEFLTYFQNEAQLEKSRLLSDRFSAERPKGSFSTLEIQRTEQGDSAMYLCASGEWGNQPQHFGDGTRLSIL.

The genes are TRBV19 and TRBJ2-1, with TRBD2 matching 15 bases. CDR3 length equals 19 residues. Germline lookup yields CDR1 LNHDA and CDR2 SQIVND (reference sequence). V was pared by 5 bases and J by 0 bases, with 8 bases of the junction left unmatched. This chain's CDR3 is CASSPGLAGGTFSYNEQFF. CDR3 coding DNA: TGTGCCAGTAGTCCGGGACTAGCGGGGGGAACTTTCTCCTACAATGAGCAGTTCTTC.

This clone turned up a few times. The chain employs TRBV3-1 (or the pseudogene TRBV3-2) and TRBJ1-5; D is uncertain. CDR1 and CDR2 (germline): LGHDT, YNNKEL (reference sequence). This CDR3 has 12 amino acids. V gave up 8 bases and J gave up 2 bases, with 7 bases separating them. This chain's CDR3 is CASRGGNQPQHF. CDR3 DNA: TGTGCCAGCCGAGGTGGCAATCAGCCCCAGCATTTT.